Shown below are 10 T cell receptor beta chains from a single sample sequenced in a study of vaccination and CD4 T cells after COVID-19 (dated by TCRdb to 2021 to 2024). Library creation used PCR. The sample was run on an Illumina iSeq 100. TCRdb trimmed public reads at Q25 via fastp, called clones via MiXCR and kept in-frame beta chains. CDR3 protein sequences are deduplicated, and each keeps its most common genes and DNA. This sample lists 26,000 or so distinct CDR3 sequences; roughly 51% were detected once. The ten largest clones represent less than 6.5% of the sample. The intended sense of this specimen's time point label: late sampling 161 to 241 days after vaccination in a few convalescent patients. The specimen comprised CD4+ T cells from blood, sampled about 7 months after SARS-CoV-2 vaccination. These receptors were collected from a human donor who had recovered from COVID-19.

The chain employs TRBV6-1 and TRBJ2-7; 11 bases fit TRBD2. The germline V gene encodes CDR1 MNHNS and CDR2 SASEGT. CDR3 length: 15 amino acids. V trimming: 6 bases; J trimming: 2 bases; junction bases outside the gene matches: 6. In nucleotides, the CDR3 is TGTGCCAGCAGCCCCCCGGGACTAGCGGCCTACGAGCAGTACTTC. It encodes CASSPPGLAAYEQYF.

The genes are TRBV20-1 and TRBJ1-2, with D hard to call. CDR1 DFQATT and CDR2 SNEGSKA come from the germline V gene (reference sequence). The CDR3 has 13 residues. Deletions cut 0 bases from V and 4 bases from J, with 9 bases between. In DNA, the CDR3 is TGCAGTGCTAGAGACGGCCCTGCCTATGGCTACACCTTC. Its translation is CSARDGPAYGYTF.

This clonotype was counted a few times. This chain connects TRBV6-1 to TRBJ2-1, with D unclear. The CDR3 runs to 13 residues. Germline values: CDR1 MNHNS, CDR2 SASEGT. V lost 10 bases to trimming and J lost 2 bases, with 12 bases between them. The CDR3 sequence: CATRWETYNEQFF. CDR3 bases: TGTGCCACCCGGTGGGAAACCTACAATGAGCAGTTCTTC.

This CDR3 is CSASSAGGPETQYF. In DNA form, the CDR3 reads TGCAGTGCCTCCTCGGCGGGAGGCCCAGAGACCCAGTACTTC. This chain joins TRBV20-1 and TRBJ2-5, with TRBD2 identical over 8 bases. Trimming removed 6 bases from V and 4 bases from J; junction bases left unmatched: 10. CDR3 length: 14 amino acids. CDR1 DFQATT and CDR2 SNEGSKA come from the germline V gene (reference sequence).

In this sample, this clonotype turned up a few times. The chain employs TRBV2 and TRBJ1-2, with D possibly matching TRBD1 (5 bases). The V gene lost 4 bases and the J gene lost 8 bases, with 14 bases spanning the gap. The length of the CDR3 is 13 residues. Germline values: CDR1 SNHLY, CDR2 FYNNEI. The CDR3 sequence: CASSGRGTRGYTF. The CDR3 nucleotides read TGTGCCAGCAGTGGTAGGGGAACGCGGGGCTACACCTTC.

The chain carries TRBV7-9 and TRBJ2-6; no clear D gene. Germline V gene lookup returns CDR1 SEHNR and CDR2 FQNEAQ (reference sequence). CDR3 length equals 17 residues. V lost 5 bases and J lost 0, with 14 bases in between. This CDR3 reads CASSREETSSGANVLTF. The CDR3 nucleotides read TGTGCCAGCAGCAGAGAGGAAACCAGCTCTGGGGCCAACGTCCTGACTTTC.

V usage is TRBV18 and J usage is TRBJ1-5; no definite D call. Germline CDR1 and CDR2: KGHSH and LQKENI. This CDR3 contains 15 residues. Between the trimmed V and J ends, which lost 3 bases and 6 bases, there was a span of 15 bases. The CDR3 DNA reads TGTGCCAGCTCACCCGACCGGTTTTGGGCTCAGCCCCAGCATTTT. Translated, it gives CASSPDRFWAQPQHF.

V and J are TRBV6-1 and TRBJ2-5, with D uncertain. Germline V gives CDR1 MNHNS, CDR2 SASEGT. This CDR3 contains 11 residues. V was shortened by 6 bases and J by 7 bases, with 9 bases between the two germline ends. The CDR3 nucleotides are TGTGCCAGCAGCCACGCCGGGACCCAGTACTTC. Its protein is CASSHAGTQYF.

The chain is built from TRBV28 and TRBJ1-6; TRBD1 agrees at 10 bases. CDR1 and CDR2 (germline): MDHEN, SYDVKM. This CDR3 region has 17 residues. The ends lost 8 bases at V and 4 bases at J; junction bases unmatched: 11. CDR3 sequence (DNA): TGTGCCAGCGCCCTCCACCGGGACAGGGGTTATAATTCACCCCTCCACTTT. This translates into CASALHRDRGYNSPLHF.

The V gene is TRBV7-3, the J gene TRBJ2-5; 7 nucleotides agree with TRBD1. V was pared by 2 bases and J by 3 bases, with 0 bases of the junction left unmatched. The CDR3 covers 13 residues. Germline assignment: CDR1 SGHTA and CDR2 FQGTGA. CDR3 in DNA: TGTGCCAGCAGCTTACAGGGGGAAGAGACCCAGTACTTC. Its protein product is CASSLQGEETQYF.